Included here is one T cell receptor beta chain sequence, with context. Its antigen remains unidentified. This record comes from a study of T cell repertoires in cytomegalovirus infection. Study-wide background: Through public TCR beta signatures, both CMV infection and matching HLA type were indicated.

In TCRdb, the reads were re-called with MiXCR into one record per CDR3 protein. The table includes about 310,000 distinct CDR3 sequences, more than 20% detected once. CDR3 length: 16 amino acids. With V trimmed by 3 bases and J by 5 bases, 3 bases remained unmatched. The V gene's germline CDR1 is ENHRY and CDR2 SYGVKD. The chain uses TRBV10-3 and TRBJ2-1, with 14 nucleotides matching TRBD2. The receptor was isolated from a human donor in good health (CMV status not recorded). Some clones in this sample may be carry-over from other donors' samples. Sequenced here: cultured PBMCs, sampled from culture after CMV antigen stimulation. The CDR3: CAISDRLAGGDNEQFF. The CDR3, as DNA: TGTGCCATCAGTGACCGACTAGCGGGAGGGGACAATGAGCAGTTCTTC.